This T cell receptor beta chain was captured in a study of T cells in Graves' hyperthyroidism and ophthalmopathy. From RNA transcripts, TCR beta CDR3 regions were amplified. Primed by the HTBI set, a first-round RT-PCR was run on the TCR CDR3. Using its own MiXCR run on the multiplex PCR reads, TCRdb lists one record per CDR3 protein. This table holds 95,000 to 110,000 distinct CDR3 sequences, about 50% found once. Deletions cut 3 bases from V and 4 bases from J, with 16 bases between. The CDR3 spans 16 residues. Looked up from germline, CDR1 is LNHNV and CDR2 is YYDKDF (reference sequence). The chain employs TRBV15 and TRBJ2-1; no definite D call. The TCR originated in a man aged 35 to 55 with Graves' hyperthyroidism. The source material was blood. As DNA, the CDR3 is TGTGCCACCAGCAGTGATGGTCGCTGGGTATACAATGAGCAGTTCTTC. Translating it yields CATSSDGRWVYNEQFF.